This TCR beta chain was found in a study of blood T cell repertoires in COVID-19. Overall study context: Acute and convalescent COVID-19 specimens originated in the United States, Italy and Spain. In each case, the material was cDNA or gDNA derived from T cells, B-cell-depleted T cells, or PBMCs.

The junction had 6 bases not matched to a gene; V was cut back by 1 base and J by 10 bases. The CDR3 is 15 amino acids. Germline V gene lookup returns CDR1 SGHAT and CDR2 FQNNGV. The protocol was immunoSEQ multiplex PCR, while the TCRdb copy is restricted to in-frame clones and leaves out a portion. Among more than 25,000 clones listed, roughly 87% were seen once. This TCR derives from a man aged 55 to 69 with active COVID-19. The genes are TRBV11-2 and TRBJ1-4; 10 bases align to TRBD1. Sequenced material: peripheral blood. The CDR3 sequence: CASSLVGTGVGKLFF. CDR3 bases: TGTGCCAGCAGCTTAGTAGGGACAGGGGTTGGAAAACTGTTTTTT. Complete variable domain (other parts from reference TRBV11-2 and TRBJ1-4): EAGVAQSPRYKIIEKRQSVAFWCNPISGHATLYWYQQILGQGPKLLIQFQNNGVVDDSQLPKDRFSAERLKGVDSTLKIQPAKLEDSAVYLCASSLVGTGVGKLFFGSGTQLSVL.